Below, one TCR beta chain is given with its context. What it binds is not known. Germline V gene sequence: CDR1 GTSNPN, CDR2 SVGIG (reference sequence). The CDR3 runs to 14 residues. V lost 4 bases to trimming and J lost 2 bases; unmatched junction nucleotides: 5. The sample is drawn from a study of T cell repertoires and HLA-DP antigens. Untouched CD4+ T cells were bead-isolated at about 98% purity. The repertoire was sequenced with immunoSEQ multiplex PCR; TCRdb's copy has only in-frame clones and lacks some. Found here are approximately 90,000 clones, around 86% of them singletons; the top ten hold 1.5% to 2%.

Sequencing used CD4+ T cells from PBMCs. V gene TRBV30 combines with J gene TRBJ2-1; 7 positions agree with TRBD2. The sequence derives from a man over 45 in good health and CMV-seronegative. The CDR3 DNA sequence: TGTGCCTGGATGAGCGGGAACGCCTACAATGAGCAGTTCTTC. This codes for CAWMSGNAYNEQFF.